This T cell receptor beta chain was recovered during a study of T cell repertoires in cytomegalovirus infection. Study conclusions and caveats: The ex vivo response was dominated by HLA-C-restricted CMV-specific TCR beta clonotypes.

TCRdb recomputed calls from the reads with MiXCR, one row per CDR3 protein. The table records hundreds of thousands of distinct CDR3 sequences, roughly a sixth of them present only once. V was pared by 8 bases and J by 5 bases, with 19 bases between. The length of the CDR3 is 15 residues. This clonotype was seen a few times. Antigen: not known. This receptor was taken from a human donor in good health (CMV status not recorded). Some clones in this sample may be carry-over from other donors' samples. The sample taken for sequencing was PBMCs. V usage is TRBV12-3 or TRBV12-4 and J usage is TRBJ2-1, with D possibly matching TRBD1 (6 bases). CDR3 sequence: CASPTGRGEDNEQFF. The CDR3 coding sequence is TGTGCCAGCCCGACGGGCAGGGGCGAAGACAATGAGCAGTTCTTC.